This TCR beta chain is drawn from a study of human T cells and chemical hapten exposure. Study-wide context: Donors were sensitized with 2% DPC on the upper inner arm. The patient population, which was mostly female, had alopecia areata, totalis or universalis.

MiXCR, applied by TCRdb to the RACE reads, yields one record per CDR3 protein. The table lists about 84,000 distinct CDR3 sequences, more than 9% of them singletons. The time point: patch test 2, 6 weeks after DPC sensitization. The treatment was: therapeutic diphenylcyclopropenone sensitization with weekly scalp DPC. Blood draws preceded each patch test application. The length of the CDR3 is 15 residues. CDR1 is KGHSH and CDR2 is LQKENI in the germline V gene. V lost 4 bases, J lost 7 bases, and 11 bases stayed unmatched. This clonotype was seen more than once but under ten times. The chain joins TRBV18 to TRBJ1-2, with 8 bases that match TRBD1. This receptor was obtained from a woman aged 50 to 65 with alopecia areata. Some clones in this sample may be carry-over from other donors' samples. Material: whole blood, obtained in connection with sensitization to the hapten diphenylcyclopropenone (DPC). CDR3 nucleotides: TGTGCCAGCTCACAACAGGGCAGGGGGCCTGGTGGCTACACCTTC. Its translation is CASSQQGRGPGGYTF.